A selection of T cell receptor beta chains follows, all from one sample in a study of response to subunit inactivated influenza vaccine. Using its own MiXCR run on the RT-PCR reads, TCRdb lists one record per CDR3 protein. Here the sample spans 650,000 or so distinct CDR3 sequences, less than 15% being singletons. The specimen comprised PBMCs from blood, sampled 14 to 15 days before vaccination. The origin of the receptors is a man between 50 and 59 years old who received an inactivated influenza vaccine. CDR3s include the opening cysteine and the closing phenylalanine or tryptophan. The D gene is left open where the match is weak. Only some rows state a clone size, as once, few, many or a class for expanded clones.

clone_size: many; j_call: TRBJ2-5; cdr3_length: 13; v_call: TRBV20-1; d_call: TRBD2; cdr3_aa: CSGTSGVQETQYF; cdr3_nt: TGCAGTGGGACTAGCGGGGTACAAGAGACCCAGTACTTC
clone_size: few; j_call: TRBJ2-7; cdr3_length: 15; v_call: TRBV20-1; d_call: TRBD2; cdr3_aa: CSASLAGTSGYEQYF; cdr3_nt: TGCAGTGCTAGCTTAGCGGGGACTAGCGGATACGAGCAGTACTTC
clone_size: few; j_call: TRBJ2-1; cdr3_length: 13; v_call: TRBV12-3/TRBV12-4; d_call: .; cdr3_aa: CASSPTANNEQFF; cdr3_nt: TGTGCCAGCAGTCCCACAGCAAACAATGAGCAGTTCTTC
clone_size: .; j_call: TRBJ2-1; cdr3_length: 18; v_call: TRBV11-2; d_call: TRBD2; cdr3_aa: CASSSFPTSVRSYNEQFF; cdr3_nt: TGTGCCAGCAGCTCCTTTCCGACTAGCGTGCGCTCCTACAATGAGCAGTTCTTC
clone_size: many; j_call: TRBJ2-3; cdr3_length: 12; v_call: TRBV29-1; d_call: TRBD2; cdr3_aa: CGGESGTDTQYF; cdr3_nt: TGCGGGGGGGAGTCGGGCACAGATACGCAGTATTTT
clone_size: many; j_call: TRBJ1-6; cdr3_length: 13; v_call: TRBV10-2; d_call: .; cdr3_aa: CASSTGVNSPLHF; cdr3_nt: TGCGCCAGCTCGACCGGGGTGAATTCACCCCTCCACTTT
clone_size: .; j_call: TRBJ1-4; cdr3_length: 12; v_call: TRBV28; d_call: .; cdr3_aa: CASSWASEKLFF; cdr3_nt: TGTGCCAGCAGTTGGGCATCTGAAAAACTGTTTTTT
clone_size: few; j_call: TRBJ2-1; cdr3_length: 16; v_call: TRBV5-1; d_call: TRBD2; cdr3_aa: CASSLRRGANYNEQFF; cdr3_nt: TGCGCCAGCAGCTTGAGGCGGGGGGCCAACTACAATGAGCAGTTCTTC
clone_size: .; j_call: TRBJ2-1; cdr3_length: 14; v_call: TRBV12-3/TRBV12-4; d_call: TRBD1; cdr3_aa: CASSFQGAVNEQFF; cdr3_nt: TGTGCCAGCAGTTTTCAGGGGGCGGTCAATGAGCAGTTCTTC
clone_size: .; j_call: TRBJ1-4; cdr3_length: 16; v_call: TRBV20-1; d_call: TRBD1; cdr3_aa: CSAMTAGQGLNEKLFF; cdr3_nt: TGCAGTGCTATGACAGCCGGACAGGGTTTGAATGAAAAACTGTTTTTT
clone_size: .; j_call: TRBJ2-7; cdr3_length: 15; v_call: TRBV12-3/TRBV12-4; d_call: TRBD2; cdr3_aa: CASSTGLAAAYEQYF; cdr3_nt: TGTGCCAGCAGTACAGGACTAGCCGCTGCCTACGAGCAGTACTTC
clone_size: few; j_call: TRBJ2-3; cdr3_length: 16; v_call: TRBV18; d_call: TRBD2; cdr3_aa: CASSPSSGRAIDTQYF; cdr3_nt: TGTGCCAGCTCACCTTCTAGCGGGAGGGCCATAGATACGCAGTATTTT
clone_size: many; j_call: TRBJ1-1; cdr3_length: 16; v_call: TRBV15; d_call: .; cdr3_aa: CATSRGSGGQGTEAFF; cdr3_nt: TGTGCCACCAGCAGAGGATCGGGGGGCCAAGGCACTGAAGCTTTCTTT
clone_size: .; j_call: TRBJ2-3; cdr3_length: 12; v_call: TRBV12-3/TRBV12-4; d_call: .; cdr3_aa: CASRPGSDTQYF; cdr3_nt: TGTGCCAGCCGCCCTGGGTCAGATACGCAGTATTTT
clone_size: few; j_call: TRBJ1-1; cdr3_length: 12; v_call: TRBV6-2/TRBV6-3; d_call: TRBD1; cdr3_aa: CASRTGATEAFF; cdr3_nt: TGTGCCAGCAGGACAGGGGCTACTGAAGCTTTCTTT
clone_size: .; j_call: TRBJ2-5; cdr3_length: 13; v_call: TRBV28; d_call: .; cdr3_aa: CASREQAEETQYF; cdr3_nt: TGTGCCAGCAGAGAGCAAGCGGAAGAGACCCAGTACTTC
clone_size: .; j_call: TRBJ1-1; cdr3_length: 13; v_call: TRBV29-1; d_call: .; cdr3_aa: CSADGQMNTEAFF; cdr3_nt: TGCAGCGCCGATGGACAGATGAACACTGAAGCTTTCTTT
clone_size: few; j_call: TRBJ2-1; cdr3_length: 16; v_call: TRBV7-2; d_call: TRBD2; cdr3_aa: CASTDSGSYSYNEQFF; cdr3_nt: TGTGCCAGCACCGATAGCGGGAGTTACTCCTACAATGAGCAGTTCTTC
clone_size: .; j_call: TRBJ2-7; cdr3_length: 16; v_call: TRBV10-3; d_call: TRBD2; cdr3_aa: CAITRALAGGSYEQYF; cdr3_nt: TGTGCCATCACCCGGGCACTCGCGGGAGGAAGCTACGAGCAGTACTTC
clone_size: many; j_call: TRBJ2-2; cdr3_length: 16; v_call: TRBV6-1; d_call: TRBD2; cdr3_aa: CASSPGLAGVGGELFF; cdr3_nt: TGTGCCAGCAGTCCAGGACTAGCGGGGGTCGGCGGGGAGCTGTTTTTT
clone_size: once; j_call: TRBJ2-1; cdr3_length: 13; v_call: TRBV6-2/TRBV6-3; d_call: .; cdr3_aa: CASSPAFYNEQFF; cdr3_nt: TGTGCCAGCAGCCCTGCCTTCTACAATGAGCAGTTCTTC
clone_size: .; j_call: TRBJ2-2; cdr3_length: 16; v_call: TRBV15; d_call: .; cdr3_aa: CATSRISGLNTGELFF; cdr3_nt: TGTGCCACCAGCAGAATCAGCGGACTAAACACCGGGGAGCTGTTTTTT
clone_size: few; j_call: TRBJ2-2; cdr3_length: 16; v_call: TRBV9; d_call: .; cdr3_aa: CASSVTPGGVGGELFF; cdr3_nt: TGTGCCAGCAGCGTCACACCCGGGGGAGTCGGCGGGGAGCTGTTTTTT
clone_size: .; j_call: TRBJ2-1; cdr3_length: 16; v_call: TRBV7-9; d_call: TRBD2; cdr3_aa: CASSPEPSGRYNEQFF; cdr3_nt: TGTGCCAGCAGCCCCGAGCCTAGCGGGAGGTACAATGAGCAGTTCTTC
clone_size: few; j_call: TRBJ2-7; cdr3_length: 14; v_call: TRBV28; d_call: TRBD1; cdr3_aa: CAIRTGTGAHEQYF; cdr3_nt: TGTGCCATCCGAACCGGGACAGGGGCCCACGAGCAGTACTTC
clone_size: few; j_call: TRBJ2-3; cdr3_length: 16; v_call: TRBV19; d_call: TRBD2; cdr3_aa: CASSLRTSGLLDTQYF; cdr3_nt: TGTGCCAGTAGTCTCCGGACTAGCGGACTATTAGATACGCAGTATTTT
clone_size: few; j_call: TRBJ2-1; cdr3_length: 15; v_call: TRBV19; d_call: TRBD1; cdr3_aa: CASSIDPGTVNEQFF; cdr3_nt: TGTGCCAGTAGTATAGACCCCGGGACAGTCAATGAGCAGTTCTTC
clone_size: .; j_call: TRBJ2-3; cdr3_length: 12; v_call: TRBV12-3/TRBV12-4; d_call: .; cdr3_aa: CASSTGQDTQYF; cdr3_nt: TGTGCCAGCAGTACCGGACAAGATACGCAGTATTTT
clone_size: few; j_call: TRBJ2-1; cdr3_length: 17; v_call: TRBV4-3; d_call: TRBD2; cdr3_aa: CASSQEISGGAYREQFF; cdr3_nt: TGCGCCAGCAGCCAAGAGATCAGCGGGGGGGCCTATCGTGAGCAGTTCTTC
clone_size: few; j_call: TRBJ2-2; cdr3_length: 16; v_call: TRBV7-9; d_call: .; cdr3_aa: CASSPLRREYTGELFF; cdr3_nt: TGTGCCAGCAGCCCCCTCCGGAGAGAGTACACCGGGGAGCTGTTTTTT
clone_size: few; j_call: TRBJ2-3; cdr3_length: 14; v_call: TRBV25-1; d_call: TRBD1; cdr3_aa: CASSDPTGADTQYF; cdr3_nt: TGTGCCAGCAGTGATCCGACAGGGGCAGATACGCAGTATTTT
clone_size: many; j_call: TRBJ2-3; cdr3_length: 12; v_call: TRBV12-3/TRBV12-4; d_call: .; cdr3_aa: CASSLTADTQYF; cdr3_nt: TGTGCCAGCAGTCTTACGGCAGATACGCAGTATTTT
clone_size: many; j_call: TRBJ2-1; cdr3_length: 16; v_call: TRBV5-1; d_call: .; cdr3_aa: CASSTSGTNGYNEQFF; cdr3_nt: TGCGCCAGCAGCACCAGTGGGACAAACGGCTACAATGAGCAGTTCTTC
clone_size: .; j_call: TRBJ2-7; cdr3_length: 14; v_call: TRBV7-2; d_call: .; cdr3_aa: CASSSRRNSYEQYF; cdr3_nt: TGTGCCAGCAGTTCCCGACGGAACTCCTACGAGCAGTACTTC
clone_size: few; j_call: TRBJ2-2; cdr3_length: 14; v_call: TRBV5-1; d_call: TRBD1; cdr3_aa: CASEGQGVTGELFF; cdr3_nt: TGCGCCAGCGAGGGACAGGGAGTAACCGGGGAGCTGTTTTTT
clone_size: few; j_call: TRBJ1-2; cdr3_length: 15; v_call: TRBV25-1; d_call: .; cdr3_aa: CASSDVGPFNYGYTF; cdr3_nt: TGTGCCAGCAGTGATGTGGGACCATTTAACTATGGCTACACCTTC
clone_size: few; j_call: TRBJ1-5; cdr3_length: 13; v_call: TRBV7-9; d_call: .; cdr3_aa: CASSFGPGQPQHF; cdr3_nt: TGTGCCAGCAGCTTTGGTCCAGGGCAGCCCCAGCATTTT
clone_size: many; j_call: TRBJ2-7; cdr3_length: 16; v_call: TRBV28; d_call: TRBD2; cdr3_aa: CAINKVAGGLIYEQYF; cdr3_nt: TGTGCCATCAATAAGGTAGCGGGGGGCCTTATCTACGAGCAGTACTTC
clone_size: many; j_call: TRBJ2-7; cdr3_length: 12; v_call: TRBV29-1; d_call: .; cdr3_aa: CSVDSGTYEQYF; cdr3_nt: TGCAGCGTTGACTCTGGGACCTACGAGCAGTACTTC
clone_size: few; j_call: TRBJ1-6; cdr3_length: 15; v_call: TRBV2; d_call: .; cdr3_aa: CASSEVSSYNSPLHF; cdr3_nt: TGTGCCAGCAGTGAAGTGAGCTCCTATAATTCACCCCTCCACTTT
clone_size: few; j_call: TRBJ1-4; cdr3_length: 15; v_call: TRBV5-1; d_call: TRBD1; cdr3_aa: CASSAGQGRGEKLFF; cdr3_nt: TGCGCCAGCAGCGCAGGACAGGGAAGAGGTGAAAAACTGTTTTTT
clone_size: few; j_call: TRBJ1-5; cdr3_length: 15; v_call: TRBV4-3; d_call: .; cdr3_aa: CASSQDAHSNQPQHF; cdr3_nt: TGCGCCAGCAGCCAAGATGCACATAGCAATCAGCCCCAGCATTTT
clone_size: many; j_call: TRBJ2-3; cdr3_length: 15; v_call: TRBV20-1; d_call: TRBD2; cdr3_aa: CSARASSGRPDTQYF; cdr3_nt: TGCAGTGCTAGAGCATCTAGCGGCAGGCCAGATACGCAGTATTTT
clone_size: .; j_call: TRBJ2-7; cdr3_length: 15; v_call: TRBV27; d_call: TRBD2; cdr3_aa: CASSFQRGSSYEQYF; cdr3_nt: TGTGCCAGCAGTTTCCAGCGGGGTTCCTCCTACGAGCAGTACTTC
clone_size: .; j_call: TRBJ2-6; cdr3_length: 17; v_call: TRBV18; d_call: .; cdr3_aa: CASSPPRGASGANVLTF; cdr3_nt: TGTGCCAGCTCACCACCGCGGGGCGCGTCTGGGGCCAACGTCCTGACTTTC
clone_size: .; j_call: TRBJ2-1; cdr3_length: 14; v_call: TRBV5-1; d_call: TRBD1; cdr3_aa: CASDPGQGAREQFF; cdr3_nt: TGCGCCAGCGACCCGGGACAGGGGGCTCGTGAGCAGTTCTTC
clone_size: few; j_call: TRBJ2-2; cdr3_length: 19; v_call: TRBV5-1; d_call: TRBD1; cdr3_aa: CASSLSPLGTGGDTGELFF; cdr3_nt: TGCGCCAGCAGCCTTAGTCCCCTCGGGACAGGGGGTGACACCGGGGAGCTGTTTTTT
clone_size: .; j_call: TRBJ1-6; cdr3_length: 14; v_call: TRBV2; d_call: TRBD1; cdr3_aa: CASSAGGQNSPLHF; cdr3_nt: TGTGCCAGCAGTGCAGGGGGTCAGAATTCACCCCTCCACTTT
clone_size: few; j_call: TRBJ2-2; cdr3_length: 20; v_call: TRBV11-1; d_call: .; cdr3_aa: CASSLYGGPTTTSRTGELFF; cdr3_nt: TGTGCCAGCAGCTTATACGGGGGGCCGACGACGACTAGCAGGACCGGGGAGCTGTTTTTT
clone_size: many; j_call: TRBJ1-4; cdr3_length: 12; v_call: TRBV7-9; d_call: .; cdr3_aa: CASSSPNEKLFF; cdr3_nt: TGTGCCAGCAGCTCCCCAAATGAAAAACTGTTTTTT
clone_size: few; j_call: TRBJ1-5; cdr3_length: 15; v_call: TRBV2; d_call: .; cdr3_aa: CASSGGRNINQPQHF; cdr3_nt: TGTGCCAGCAGTGGAGGGAGGAACATCAATCAGCCCCAGCATTTT
clone_size: few; j_call: TRBJ2-7; cdr3_length: 15; v_call: TRBV4-3; d_call: TRBD2; cdr3_aa: CASSQAPSGPYEQYF; cdr3_nt: TGCGCCAGCAGCCAAGCTCCTAGCGGCCCCTACGAGCAGTACTTC
clone_size: .; j_call: TRBJ2-2; cdr3_length: 15; v_call: TRBV6-1; d_call: TRBD2; cdr3_aa: CASSQSGRAAGELFF; cdr3_nt: TGTGCCAGCAGCCAAAGCGGGAGGGCCGCCGGGGAGCTGTTTTTT
clone_size: once; j_call: TRBJ1-6; cdr3_length: 14; v_call: TRBV27; d_call: .; cdr3_aa: CASRMHNSVSPLHF; cdr3_nt: TGTGCCAGCCGGATGCACAATTCTGTTTCACCCCTCCACTTT
clone_size: few; j_call: TRBJ2-7; cdr3_length: 14; v_call: TRBV12-3/TRBV12-4; d_call: TRBD1; cdr3_aa: CASSSEGQYYEQYF; cdr3_nt: TGTGCCAGCAGTTCCGAGGGACAGTACTACGAGCAGTACTTC
clone_size: .; j_call: TRBJ1-1; cdr3_length: 13; v_call: TRBV5-6; d_call: TRBD1; cdr3_aa: CASSLLNRGEAFF; cdr3_nt: TGTGCCAGCAGCCTCCTTAACAGGGGTGAAGCTTTCTTT
clone_size: few; j_call: TRBJ2-2; cdr3_length: 15; v_call: TRBV10-3; d_call: .; cdr3_aa: CAISGQGGNTGELFF; cdr3_nt: TGTGCCATCAGTGGACAGGGAGGGAACACCGGGGAGCTGTTTTTT
clone_size: .; j_call: TRBJ1-5; cdr3_length: 16; v_call: TRBV19; d_call: .; cdr3_aa: CASSIGRPGGNQPQHF; cdr3_nt: TGTGCCAGTAGTATAGGTCGGCCTGGAGGCAATCAGCCCCAGCATTTT